This T cell receptor beta chain was retrieved from a study of blood T cell repertoires in COVID-19 (dated by TCRdb to about 2020). Turning to the overall study: Samples covering the acute and convalescent phases of COVID-19 were provided by collaborators in the United States, Italy and Spain. The material from the prospective study consisted of cDNA or gDNA derived from T cells, B-cell-depleted T cells, or PBMCs. The dataset comprised deeply sampled blood TCRbeta repertoires from subjects exposed to, actively infected with, or recovered from COVID-19. The repertoires were released in a freely available public database meant as a resource for research on the immune response to SARS-CoV-2. The samples were drawn from two sources: the first 160 participants of the ongoing ImmuneRACE study, and 1,000 to 1,500 subjects contributed by 6 global collaborators. Sample metadata almost always included a de-identified subject ID, COVID-19 status, age in years and sex. HLA class I and class II types, where available, came from metadata supplied by the sample provider rather than from assay-based typing.

Results and caveats for the whole study, not just this receptor: Clinical and demographic metadata were provided uncurated, with the amount varying by source and participant.

In the prospective study, participants were roughly 18 to 95 years old, resided in 24 geographic areas of the United States, and were enrolled through a virtual design. Cohort assignment in the prospective study relied on participant-reported clinical history from a screening survey and a study questionnaire. Recovered participants in ImmuneRACE Cohort 3 were defined as having two consecutive negative NP/OP PCR tests, clearance from a healthcare professional, or resolution of symptoms. Mobile phlebotomists in the prospective study collected whole blood, serum and a nasopharyngeal or oropharyngeal swab from every participant. Participants in the prospective study had the option to provide additional blood draws and questionnaires over a roughly 2-month period. Blood samples from the prospective study were shipped frozen or at room temperature prior to DNA extraction. TCRbeta CDR3 regions were amplified from genomic DNA by means of the immunoSEQ Assay, a bias-controlled multiplex PCR. The original pipeline was this. The number of nucleated cells in each sample was estimated by amplification of reference gene primers within the assay. To quantify the absolute abundance of each unique TCRbeta CDR3 rearrangement, sequence reads were collapsed and filtered. Productive Simpson clonality was computed per sample as the square root of Simpson's diversity index over productive rearrangements. Entries here come from immuneACCESS through TCRdb and include only in-frame sequences with V and J called. Some clones fail to appear in such tables; in the studies checked, an unresolved V gene covers under half of the shortfall, and the cause of the remainder is unknown. V and J calls and clone size are given by that table; D and trimming were obtained from the DNA. The sample data list some 400,000 clones, and nearly 90% of these were observed just once. About 1.7% of the sample belongs to the ten largest clones.

Details on this clone: The antigen it recognizes is unknown. The record has no base qualities; no much larger clone is one base away.

The sequence was collected from a woman aged 25 to 45 who had recovered from COVID-19. The specimen was PBMCs or T cells enriched from blood (not recorded which).

CDR3 protein: CASRDFGSPDTQYF. In nucleotides, the sequence is TGTGCCAGCAGGGATTTCGGGAGTCCAGATACGCAGTATTTT. The sequence is built from TRBV5-4 and TRBJ2-3; possibly the D gene is TRBD2, per 6 matching bases. The junction carries 14 bases between V and J, which are trimmed by 5 bases and 4 bases respectively. The germline V gene (reference sequence) gives CDR1 as SGHNT and CDR2 as YYREEE. Including the terminal cysteine and phenylalanine, the CDR3 comprises 14 residues. Only the CDR3 region is kept as DNA, spanning 42 bases read in frame from base 1.